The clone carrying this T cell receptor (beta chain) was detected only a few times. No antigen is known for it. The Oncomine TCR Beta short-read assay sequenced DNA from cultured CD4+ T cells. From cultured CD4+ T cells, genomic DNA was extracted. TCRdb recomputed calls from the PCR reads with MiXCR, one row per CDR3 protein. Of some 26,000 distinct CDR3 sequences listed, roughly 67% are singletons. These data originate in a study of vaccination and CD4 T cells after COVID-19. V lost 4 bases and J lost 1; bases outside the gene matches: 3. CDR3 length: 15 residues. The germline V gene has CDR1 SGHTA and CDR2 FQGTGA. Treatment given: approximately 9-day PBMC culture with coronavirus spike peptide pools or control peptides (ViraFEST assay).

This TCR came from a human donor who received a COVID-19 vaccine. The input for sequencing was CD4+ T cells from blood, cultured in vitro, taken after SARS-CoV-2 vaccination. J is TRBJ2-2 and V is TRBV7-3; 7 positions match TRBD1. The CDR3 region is CASSSWTGNTGELFF. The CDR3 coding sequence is TGTGCCAGCAGCTCATGGACAGGGAACACCGGGGAGCTGTTTTTT. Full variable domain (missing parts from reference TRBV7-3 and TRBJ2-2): GAGVSQTPSNKVTEKGKYVELRCDPISGHTALYWYRQSLGQGPEFLIYFQGTGAADDSGLPNDRFFAVRPEGSVSTLKIQRTERGDSAVYLCASSSWTGNTGELFFGEGSRLTVL.